The text below deals with one T cell receptor (beta chain). Its target is unknown. Every bit of the isolated RNA underwent reverse transcription, so sequencing read expressed TCRB transcripts. Produced via immunoSEQ multiplex PCR; TCRdb's table is partial and in-frame only. The sample carries about 160,000 clones, roughly 59% recorded once. This entry belongs to a study of beta chain features in type 1 diabetes. Study-wide points: Researchers reported that naive, central memory and Treg TCRB repertoires appeared more similar in patients than in healthy donors. Type 1 diabetes patients had moderately but significantly shorter TCRB CDR3s in all four CD4+ subsets. VDJ junctions in type 1 diabetes patients carried more deletions and fewer insertions.

Sorting based on CD45RO/CCR7/CD25/CD127/CD95/CD27 separated CD4+ naive, central memory, regulatory and stem cell-like memory cells. Purity of each sorted population was above 95%. Specimen: naive CD4+ T cells from blood. The clonotype comes from a man younger than 45 with type 1 diabetes.

The CDR3 nucleotides read TGCGCCAGCAGTCAATCCCCTTGCGGAAGTTATGGCTACACCTTC. Protein product: CASSQSPCGSYGYTF. The chain uses TRBV23-1 and TRBJ1-2, with D unresolved. TRBV23-1 is treated as an ORF (open reading frame) with a function not yet certain. The V end was cut by 0 bases, the J end by 5 bases, with 13 bases between. The CDR3 sequence is 15 residues long.